This T cell receptor (beta chain) was recorded in a study of Graves' ophthalmopathy and Graves' hyperthyroidism. The CDR3 spans 14 residues. The germline CDR1 and CDR2 sequences are MGHRA and YSYEKL. Trimming took 1 base from V and 2 from J, leaving 9 bases between them. Serum thyroxine and TRAb, along with clinical symptoms, thyroid ultrasound and orbital computed tomography, were what diagnosis relied on. General study findings and limits: Blood repertoires reportedly contained most expanded thyroid clonotypes above 0.001 frequency.

This clonotype was detected ten times or more. Its target is unknown. The study amplified TCR beta CDR3 regions using RNA transcripts. First-round RT-PCR employed HTBI primers, with a second-round multiplex PCR after it. MiXCR, run by TCRdb on the multiplex PCR reads, gives a single entry per CDR3 protein. The sample yields 400,000 or so distinct CDR3 sequences, about a sixth seen once. The sequenced material came from peripheral blood. J is TRBJ2-7 and V is TRBV4-1, with a weak D call TRBD1 (6 bases). This clonotype was obtained from an adult woman with stable Graves' hyperthyroidism. CDR3 DNA: TGCGCCAGCAGCCAAGTGAAGGGGGCCTACGAGCAGTACTTC. Its protein product is CASSQVKGAYEQYF.